This passage covers 29 T cell receptor beta chains from one sample sequenced in a study of T cell responses to AZD1222 COVID-19 vaccine. Only in-frame clones appear in the TCRdb table, and some are missing; sequencing was by immunoSEQ multiplex PCR. Altogether 150,000 to 180,000 clones are present, around 86% being singletons, with the ten largest covering roughly 9.1%. Specimen: peripheral blood, collected 28 days after the second AZD1222 dose. These receptors were collected from an adult who received the AZD1222 COVID-19 vaccine.

The chain recombines TRBV2 with TRBJ2-7; perhaps TRBD2 as D (5 bases). This CDR3 comprises 14 residues. CDR1 and CDR2 from the germline V gene are SNHLY and FYNNEI. Trimming pared 1 base from V and 7 bases from J, leaving 14 bases between. CDR3 residues: CASSEGRAPQEQYF. The CDR3 region has the DNA TGTGCCAGCAGTGAAGGGCGGGCACCCCAGGAGCAGTACTTC.

The V gene is TRBV9, the J gene TRBJ2-4; D is unclear. V was clipped by 2 bases and J by 0 bases, with 3 bases between them. Germline V gene sequence: CDR1 SGDLS, CDR2 YYNGEE. The CDR3 contains 13 residues. The CDR3, as DNA: TGTGCCAGCAGCGTTCTAGCCAAAAACATTCAGTACTTC. Protein sequence: CASSVLAKNIQYF.

The chain recombines TRBV5-5 with TRBJ1-2; D is unresolved. V dropped 0 bases and J dropped 4 bases, with 22 bases sitting between them. The germline V gene has CDR1 SGHKS and CDR2 YYEKEE (reference sequence). The CDR3 is made up of 18 amino acids. The DNA of the CDR3 is TGTGCCAGCAGCTTGGTTTGGCAGGATCGGGTACTCGGCTATGGCTACACCTTC. Translation: CASSLVWQDRVLGYGYTF. Filled out from reference TRBV5-5 and TRBJ1-2, the complete variable domain reads DAGVTQSPTHLIKTRGQQVTLRCSPISGHKSVSWYQQVLGQGPQFIFQYYEKEERGRGNFPDRFSARQFPNYSSELNVNALLLGDSALYLCASSLVWQDRVLGYGYTFGSGTRLTVV.

The CDR3 coding sequence is TGCTGGGGAGGGAGCCCCTACAATGAGCAGTTCTTC. It yields the protein CWGGSPYNEQFF. The chain recombines TRBV21-1 with TRBJ2-1; TRBD2 reflects the table's D call only, with no check against the DNA. TRBV21-1 is recorded as a pseudogene. The CDR3 runs to 12 residues.

The V call is TRBV30, the J call TRBJ1-2; D is possibly TRBD1 (5 bases). Trimming removed 0 bases at V and 4 bases at J, with 9 bases between. The germline CDR1 and CDR2 sequences are GTSNPN and SVGIG (reference sequence). The CDR3 sequence is 13 residues long. The CDR3, as DNA: TGTGCCTGGAGTGTACAGGCGGCCTATGGCTACACCTTC. The encoded protein is CAWSVQAAYGYTF.

The V gene is TRBV28, the J gene TRBJ1-4; 7 nucleotides align to TRBD1. V lost 7 bases, J lost 4 bases, and 6 bases stayed unmatched. Germline assignment: CDR1 MDHEN and CDR2 SYDVKM. This CDR3 is built from 14 residues. The CDR3 region is CASNLDRVNEKLFF. The CDR3 DNA follows: TGTGCCAGCAACCTTGACAGGGTTAATGAAAAACTGTTTTTT.

V is TRBV7-3 and J is TRBJ2-7, with 13 bases fitting TRBD2. CDR1 and CDR2 (germline): SGHTA, FQGTGA. V shed 2 bases, J shed 3 bases, and the junction held 4 bases outside the gene matches. The length of the CDR3 is 16 residues. The CDR3 region has the DNA TGTGCCAGCAGCTTATTTGGACTAGCGGGAGTCTACGAGCAGTACTTC. Translated: CASSLFGLAGVYEQYF.

V and J are TRBV28 and TRBJ2-7, with D perhaps being TRBD1 or TRBD2 (6 bases each). V gave up 7 bases and J gave up 7 bases, with 14 bases separating them. The germline V gene encodes CDR1 MDHEN and CDR2 SYDVKM. The CDR3 spans 12 residues. CDR3 sequence (DNA): TGTGCCAGCACGGAGGGGGAAAGGGAGCAGTACTTC. Its translation: CASTEGEREQYF.

This chain links TRBV5-4 with TRBJ2-5, with a tentative D call TRBD2 (6 bases). This CDR3 is 16 amino acids long. The V end was cut by 3 bases, the J end by 0 bases, with 15 bases between. Looked up from germline, CDR1 is SGHNT and CDR2 is YYREEE (reference sequence). The CDR3 bases are TGTGCCAGCAGCTGGAAGGGACTTAGAGACCAAGAGACCCAGTACTTC. This codes for CASSWKGLRDQETQYF.

This clone has a count of ten or more. The chain combines TRBV11-3 with TRBJ1-1; D is unclear. This CDR3 spans 14 amino acids. Trimming removed 5 bases at V and 5 bases at J, with 15 bases between. Per germline, CDR1 SGHNT and CDR2 YENEEA. CDR3 coding DNA: TGTGCCAGCAGCCCCGGGCCAAGTAGTACTGAAGCTTTCTTT. Its protein product is CASSPGPSSTEAFF.

V and J are TRBV5-1 and TRBJ1-1, with TRBD1 as a possible D gene (6 bases). Trimming stripped 0 bases from V and 1 base from J, with 13 bases between. The CDR3 is 16 amino acids. Germline V gene lookup returns CDR1 SGHRS and CDR2 YFSETQ. CDR3 nucleotide sequence: TGCGCCAGCAGCTTGGACTTTGGGGGGCGGAACACTGAAGCTTTCTTT. This gives the protein CASSLDFGGRNTEAFF.

The chain uses TRBV20-1 and TRBJ2-7; D is unresolved. The V end was cut by 0 bases, the J end by 12 bases, with 12 bases between. The CDR3 loop spans 11 amino acids. CDR1 is DFQATT, CDR2 SNEGSKA, per germline (reference sequence). CDR3 DNA: TGCAGTGCTAGAGACGCACTCACGGCGTACTTC. It translates to CSARDALTAYF.

The rearrangement links TRBV4-2 to TRBJ2-7; tentatively, D is TRBD1 (7 bases). Between the trimmed V and J ends, which lost 0 bases and 2 bases, there was a span of 11 bases. In germline, CDR1 is LGHNA, CDR2 YNFKEQ. The CDR3 sequence is 15 residues long. The CDR3 protein is CASSQDGRGAYEQYF. DNA for the CDR3: TGTGCCAGCAGCCAAGATGGCAGGGGGGCCTACGAGCAGTACTTC.

The chain combines TRBV15 with TRBJ2-7; D possibly corresponds to TRBD1 (7 bases). The germline gives CDR1 LNHNV, CDR2 YYDKDF (reference sequence). V lost 0 bases to trimming and J lost 6 bases, with 12 bases between them. CDR3 length: 14 residues. The CDR3 DNA reads TGTGCCACCAGCAGAGATCGTCAGGGGGGCGAGCAGTACTTC. Amino acid sequence: CATSRDRQGGEQYF.

This chain uses TRBV29-1 with TRBJ2-2; tentatively, D is TRBD1 (5 bases). V shed 4 bases and J shed 1 base, with 16 bases lying between them. Germline CDR1 is SQVTM and CDR2 is ANQGSEA. CDR3 length: 16 residues. The CDR3: CSVAKGVGVNTGELFF. The CDR3 nucleotides are TGCAGCGTTGCGAAAGGGGTTGGGGTGAACACCGGGGAGCTGTTTTTT.

This clone appeared a single time. The J gene is TRBJ2-2, the V gene TRBV24-1; 9 bases fit TRBD2. The CDR3 loop spans 17 amino acids. J was trimmed by 1 base and V by 0 bases; bases with no gene match: 2. Germline lookup yields CDR1 KGHDR and CDR2 SFDVKD. The CDR3 protein is CATSDLPSGMNTGELFF. CDR3 DNA: TGTGCCACCAGTGATTTGCCTAGCGGGATGAACACCGGGGAGCTGTTTTTT.

The chain joins TRBV29-1 to TRBJ2-5; maybe TRBD2 (6 bases). Deletions cut 3 bases from V and 5 bases from J, with 22 bases between. The CDR3 totals 16 residues. The V gene's germline CDR1 is SQVTM and CDR2 ANQGSEA. The CDR3 loop is CSVEKEAGQVAETQYF. CDR3 nucleotides: TGCAGCGTTGAGAAGGAAGCGGGCCAGGTGGCGGAGACCCAGTACTTC.

V gene TRBV16 combines with J gene TRBJ2-1, with 12 bases fitting TRBD2. The CDR3 runs to 16 residues. J gave up 7 bases and V 2 bases, and 6 bases lay outside the gene matches. Germline values: CDR1 KGHSY, CDR2 FQNENV. CDR3 sequence (DNA): TGTGCCAGCAGCCAAGGGCTAGCGGGAGGGCCAAATGAGCAGTTCTTC. This encodes CASSQGLAGGPNEQFF.

The chain combines TRBV19 with TRBJ1-1; TRBD1 is a possible D gene (6 bases). In germline, CDR1 is LNHDA, CDR2 SQIVND (reference sequence). Trimming shortened V by 5 bases and J by 5 bases, and 21 bases separated the two germline ends. The CDR3 contains 16 residues. CDR3 amino acids: CASSGQRGALGTEAFF. As DNA, the CDR3 is TGTGCCAGTAGTGGGCAGAGGGGGGCATTGGGGACTGAAGCTTTCTTT.

In this sample, this clone turned up once. The chain has TRBV19 and TRBJ1-2, with a tentative D call TRBD1 (6 bases). The CDR3 sequence is 16 residues long. The germline V and J ends were trimmed by 7 bases and 8 bases, with 26 bases remaining between them. CDR1 and CDR2 (germline): LNHDA, SQIVND (reference sequence). CDR3 DNA sequence: TGTGCCAGTATCCAATGGGTACAGGGATTTCTAGGCGGCTACACCTTC. Protein product: CASIQWVQGFLGGYTF.

The V and J genes are TRBV6-4 and TRBJ2-3; 8 bases fit TRBD1. The V gene's germline CDR1 is MRHNA and CDR2 SNTAGT. This CDR3 has 14 amino acids. Losses at the gene ends were 2 bases for V and 3 bases for J; bases not matched to a gene: 1. This chain's CDR3 is CASSDGQGTDTQYF. CDR3 DNA sequence: TGTGCCAGCAGTGACGGACAGGGAACAGATACGCAGTATTTT.

The V call is TRBV5-1, the J call TRBJ1-4; D not certain. This CDR3 comprises 15 residues. The V gene's germline CDR1 is SGHRS and CDR2 YFSETQ. The V end was cut by 0 bases, the J end by 9 bases, with 15 bases between. This CDR3 reads CASSLGEDRSQKLFF. For the CDR3, the DNA is TGCGCCAGCAGCTTGGGAGAGGATAGGTCTCAAAAACTGTTTTTT. Together with reference TRBV5-1 and TRBJ1-4, the CDR3 gives the full variable domain: KAGVTQTPRYLIKTRGQQVTLSCSPISGHRSVSWYQQTPGQGLQFLFEYFSETQRNKGNFPGRFSGRQFSNSRSEMNVSTLELGDSALYLCASSLGEDRSQKLFFGSGTQLSVL.

The rearrangement uses TRBV4-1 and TRBJ2-1; 7 bases align to TRBD2. The V gene's germline CDR1 is MGHRA and CDR2 YSYEKL. CDR3 length: 14 residues. After removal of 1 base from V and 3 bases from J, the junction contained 0 bases not matched to a gene. CDR3 residues: CASSQGTSYNEQFF. CDR3 nucleotide sequence: TGCGCCAGCAGCCAAGGGACTAGCTACAATGAGCAGTTCTTC.

The genes are TRBV28 and TRBJ2-6, with D uncertain. The germline gives CDR1 MDHEN, CDR2 SYDVKM. The CDR3 length is 15 residues. The ends were cut back, 6 bases at V and 2 bases at J, with 11 bases in the middle. CDR3 nucleotide sequence: TGTGCCAGCAGCCCGTTGGGTACTGGGGCCAACGTCCTGACTTTC. This sequence encodes CASSPLGTGANVLTF.

This sequence joins TRBV5-1 and TRBJ1-5, with no clear D. There are 16 residues in the CDR3. The ends were cut back, 4 bases at V and 7 bases at J, with 21 bases in the middle. CDR1 is SGHRS, CDR2 YFSETQ, per germline. CDR3 protein: CASSPGPTSAGQPQHF. The CDR3, as DNA: TGCGCCAGCAGCCCGGGCCCCACGTCAGCCGGGCAGCCCCAGCATTTT.

The V call is TRBV29-1, the J call TRBJ2-5, with a weak D call TRBD1 (5 bases). Germline V lookup: CDR1 SQVTM, CDR2 ANQGSEA. The CDR3 sequence is 14 residues long. V shed 4 bases and J shed 5 bases, with 17 bases lying between them. The CDR3 here is CSVVGRASRETQYF. DNA for the CDR3: TGCAGCGTTGTAGGCAGGGCCTCCCGGGAGACCCAGTACTTC.

Only a few counts were recorded for this clone. The V call is TRBV28, the J call TRBJ1-5; D unresolved. V shed 3 bases and J shed 4 bases, with 7 bases lying between them. The CDR3 runs 13 residues. Germline V gene lookup returns CDR1 MDHEN and CDR2 SYDVKM. This CDR3 reads CASSFGRNQPQHF. The CDR3 nucleotides read TGTGCCAGCAGTTTCGGGAGGAATCAGCCCCAGCATTTT.

The chain uses TRBV7-9 and TRBJ2-1; D is perhaps TRBD2 (5 bases). Germline V CDR1 and CDR2: SEHNR, FQNEAQ (reference sequence). The CDR3 loop spans 12 amino acids. V was clipped by 3 bases and J by 9 bases, with 9 bases between them. CDR3 in DNA: TGTGCCAGCAGCTTCTCTAGCACTGAGCAGTTCTTC. Translated, it gives CASSFSSTEQFF.

With respect to this clone: Relative to the germline gene, one junction end is altered; a read error may explain this. This rearrangement joins TRBV7-9 to TRBJ2-7; 12 nucleotides line up with TRBD1. The CDR3 extends over 15 amino acids. Germline V gene lookup returns CDR1 SEHNR and CDR2 FQNEAQ (reference sequence). The CDR3 region has the DNA TGTGCCAGCAGCCCGGGACAGGGGGCCTCCCACGAGCAGTACTTC. It specifies CASSPGQGASHEQYF. Full variable domain (rest looked up from reference TRBV7-9 and TRBJ2-7): DTGVSQNPRHKITKRGQNVTFRCDPISEHNRLYWYRQTLGQGPEFLTYFQNEAQLEKSRLLSDRFSAERPKGSFSTLEIQRTEQGDSAMYLCASSPGQGASHEQYFGPGTRLTVT.